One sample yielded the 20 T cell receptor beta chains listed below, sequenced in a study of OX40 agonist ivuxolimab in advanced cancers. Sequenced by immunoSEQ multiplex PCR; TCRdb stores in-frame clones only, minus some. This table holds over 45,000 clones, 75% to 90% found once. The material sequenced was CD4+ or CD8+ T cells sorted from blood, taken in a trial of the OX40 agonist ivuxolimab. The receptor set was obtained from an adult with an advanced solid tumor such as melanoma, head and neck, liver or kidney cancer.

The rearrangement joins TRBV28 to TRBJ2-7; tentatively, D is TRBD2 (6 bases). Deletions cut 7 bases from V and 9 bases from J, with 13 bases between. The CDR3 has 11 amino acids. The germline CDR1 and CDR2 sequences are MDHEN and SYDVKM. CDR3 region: CASMDGGRQYF. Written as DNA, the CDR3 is TGTGCCAGCATGGACGGGGGTAGGCAGTACTTC.

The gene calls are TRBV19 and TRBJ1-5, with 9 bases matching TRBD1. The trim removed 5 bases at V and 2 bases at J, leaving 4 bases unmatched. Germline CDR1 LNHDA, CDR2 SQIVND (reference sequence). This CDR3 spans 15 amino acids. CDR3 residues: CASSVGQGGNQPQHF. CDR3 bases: TGTGCCAGTAGTGTGGGACAGGGTGGCAATCAGCCCCAGCATTTT. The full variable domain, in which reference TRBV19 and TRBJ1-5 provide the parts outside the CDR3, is DGGITQSPKYLFRKEGQNVTLSCEQNLNHDAMYWYRQDPGQGLRLIYYSQIVNDFQKGDIAEGYSVSREKKESFPLTVTSAQKNPTAFYLCASSVGQGGNQPQHFGDGTRLSIL.

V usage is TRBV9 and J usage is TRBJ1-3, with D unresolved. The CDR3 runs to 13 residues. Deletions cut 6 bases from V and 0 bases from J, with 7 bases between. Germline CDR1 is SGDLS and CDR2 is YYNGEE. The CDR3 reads CASKGRSGNTIYF. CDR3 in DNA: TGTGCCAGCAAAGGGCGCTCTGGAAACACCATATATTTT.

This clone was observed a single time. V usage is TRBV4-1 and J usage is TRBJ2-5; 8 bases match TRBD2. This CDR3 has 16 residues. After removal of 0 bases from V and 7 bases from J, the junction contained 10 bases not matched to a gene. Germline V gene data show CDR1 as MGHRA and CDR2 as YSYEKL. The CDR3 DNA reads TGCGCCAGCAGCCAAGAATTAGCCGGGGGGGGAGGGACCCAGTACTTC. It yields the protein CASSQELAGGGGTQYF.

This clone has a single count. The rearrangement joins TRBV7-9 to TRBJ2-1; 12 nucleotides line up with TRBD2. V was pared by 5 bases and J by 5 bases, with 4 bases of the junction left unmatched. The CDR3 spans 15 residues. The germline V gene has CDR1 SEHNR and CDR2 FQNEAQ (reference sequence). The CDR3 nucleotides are TGTGCCAGCAGCCTAGGACTAGCGGGGCACAATGAGCAGTTCTTC. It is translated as CASSLGLAGHNEQFF.

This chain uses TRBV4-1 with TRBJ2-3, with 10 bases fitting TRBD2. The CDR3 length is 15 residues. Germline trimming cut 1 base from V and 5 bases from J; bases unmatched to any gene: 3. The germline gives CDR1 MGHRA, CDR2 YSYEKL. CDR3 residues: CASSQGVAGGDTQYF. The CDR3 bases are TGCGCCAGCAGCCAAGGAGTAGCGGGAGGAGATACGCAGTATTTT.

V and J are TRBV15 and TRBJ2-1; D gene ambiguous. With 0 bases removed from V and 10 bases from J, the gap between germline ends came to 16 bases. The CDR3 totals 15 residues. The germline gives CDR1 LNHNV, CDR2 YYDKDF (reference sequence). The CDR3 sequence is CATSRDPDWRQEQFF. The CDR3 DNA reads TGTGCCACCAGCAGAGACCCGGATTGGCGTCAGGAGCAGTTCTTC.

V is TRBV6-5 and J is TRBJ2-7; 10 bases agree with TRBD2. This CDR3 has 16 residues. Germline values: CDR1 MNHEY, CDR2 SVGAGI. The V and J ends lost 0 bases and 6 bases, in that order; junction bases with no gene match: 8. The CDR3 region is CASSYSPLAGASEQYF. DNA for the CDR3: TGTGCCAGCAGTTACTCCCCGCTAGCGGGAGCCAGCGAGCAGTACTTC.

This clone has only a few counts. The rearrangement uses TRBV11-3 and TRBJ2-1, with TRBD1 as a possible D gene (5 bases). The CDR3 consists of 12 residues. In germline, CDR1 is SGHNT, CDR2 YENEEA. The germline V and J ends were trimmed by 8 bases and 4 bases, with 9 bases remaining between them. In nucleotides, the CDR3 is TGTGCCAGCTCTGACAGTTACAATGAGCAGTTCTTC. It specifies CASSDSYNEQFF.

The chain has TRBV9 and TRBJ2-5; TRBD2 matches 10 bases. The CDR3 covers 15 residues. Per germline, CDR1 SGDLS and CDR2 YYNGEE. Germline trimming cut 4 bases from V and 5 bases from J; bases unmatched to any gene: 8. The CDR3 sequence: CASSQSGRAGETQYF. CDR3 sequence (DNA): TGTGCCAGCAGCCAAAGCGGGAGGGCCGGTGAGACCCAGTACTTC.

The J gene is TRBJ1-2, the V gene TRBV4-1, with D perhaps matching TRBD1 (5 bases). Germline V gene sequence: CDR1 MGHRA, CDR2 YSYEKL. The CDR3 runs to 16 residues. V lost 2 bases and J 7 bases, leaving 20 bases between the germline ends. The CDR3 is CASSQPDSAPQVGYTF. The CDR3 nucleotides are TGCGCCAGCAGCCAACCCGACAGTGCCCCTCAGGTTGGCTACACCTTC.

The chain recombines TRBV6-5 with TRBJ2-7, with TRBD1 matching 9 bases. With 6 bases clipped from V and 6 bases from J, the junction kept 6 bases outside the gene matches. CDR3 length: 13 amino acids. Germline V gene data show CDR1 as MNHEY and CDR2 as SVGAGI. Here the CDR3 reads CASRQGQGSEQYF. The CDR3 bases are TGTGCCAGCAGGCAGGGACAGGGAAGCGAGCAGTACTTC.

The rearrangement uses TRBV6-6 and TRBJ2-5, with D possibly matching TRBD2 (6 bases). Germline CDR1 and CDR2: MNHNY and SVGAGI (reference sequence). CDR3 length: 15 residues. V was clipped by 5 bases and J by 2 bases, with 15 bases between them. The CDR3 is CASSNRRDLQETQYF. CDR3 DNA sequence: TGTGCCAGCAGTAACCGGCGGGACTTACAAGAGACCCAGTACTTC.

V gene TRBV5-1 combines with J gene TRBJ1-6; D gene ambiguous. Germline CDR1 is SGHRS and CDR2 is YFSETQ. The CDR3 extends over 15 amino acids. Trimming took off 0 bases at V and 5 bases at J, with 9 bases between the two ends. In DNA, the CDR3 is TGCGCCAGCAGCTTGGGGCCGAGTCATAATTCACCCCTCCACTTT. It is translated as CASSLGPSHNSPLHF.

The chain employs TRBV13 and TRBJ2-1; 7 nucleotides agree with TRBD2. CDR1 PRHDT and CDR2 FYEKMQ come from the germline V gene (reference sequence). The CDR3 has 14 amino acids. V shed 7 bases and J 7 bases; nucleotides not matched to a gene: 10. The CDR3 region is CASNYPAGDNEQFF. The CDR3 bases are TGTGCCAGCAATTACCCTGCGGGAGATAATGAGCAGTTCTTC.

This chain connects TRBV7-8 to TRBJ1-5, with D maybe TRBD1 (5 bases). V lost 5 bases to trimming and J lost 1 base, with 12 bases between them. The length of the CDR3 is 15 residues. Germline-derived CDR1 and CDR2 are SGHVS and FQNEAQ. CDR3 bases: TGTGCCAGCAGCCTCGGGACCTTGAGCAATCAGCCCCAGCATTTT. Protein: CASSLGTLSNQPQHF.

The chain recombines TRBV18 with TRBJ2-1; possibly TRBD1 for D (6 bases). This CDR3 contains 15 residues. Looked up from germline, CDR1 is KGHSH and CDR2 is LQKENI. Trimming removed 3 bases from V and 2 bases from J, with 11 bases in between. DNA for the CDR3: TGTGCCAGCTCACCTTCAGGACAGCCCTACAATGAGCAGTTCTTC. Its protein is CASSPSGQPYNEQFF.

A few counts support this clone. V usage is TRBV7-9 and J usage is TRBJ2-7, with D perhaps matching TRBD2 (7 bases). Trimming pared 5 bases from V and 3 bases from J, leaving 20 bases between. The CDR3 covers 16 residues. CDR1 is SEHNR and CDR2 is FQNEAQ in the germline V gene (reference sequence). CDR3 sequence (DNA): TGTGCCAGCAGCCCCCGGCTAGGGGGAGGGGTCTACGAGCAGTACTTC. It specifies CASSPRLGGGVYEQYF.

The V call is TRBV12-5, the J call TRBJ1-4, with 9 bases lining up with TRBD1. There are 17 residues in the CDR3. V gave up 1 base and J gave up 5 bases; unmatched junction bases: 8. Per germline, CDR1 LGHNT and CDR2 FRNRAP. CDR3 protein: CASGLGPSGTGNEKLFF. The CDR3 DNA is TGTGCTAGTGGTTTGGGGCCCTCCGGGACAGGGAATGAAAAACTGTTTTTT.

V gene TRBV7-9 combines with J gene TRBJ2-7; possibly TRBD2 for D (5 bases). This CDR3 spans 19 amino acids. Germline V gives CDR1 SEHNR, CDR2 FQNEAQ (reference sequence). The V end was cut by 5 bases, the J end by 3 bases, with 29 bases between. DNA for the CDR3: TGTGCCAGCAGCGGCCGGACCCGAGTCGGTACCAAGGAGGACTACGAGCAGTACTTC. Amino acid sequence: CASSGRTRVGTKEDYEQYF.